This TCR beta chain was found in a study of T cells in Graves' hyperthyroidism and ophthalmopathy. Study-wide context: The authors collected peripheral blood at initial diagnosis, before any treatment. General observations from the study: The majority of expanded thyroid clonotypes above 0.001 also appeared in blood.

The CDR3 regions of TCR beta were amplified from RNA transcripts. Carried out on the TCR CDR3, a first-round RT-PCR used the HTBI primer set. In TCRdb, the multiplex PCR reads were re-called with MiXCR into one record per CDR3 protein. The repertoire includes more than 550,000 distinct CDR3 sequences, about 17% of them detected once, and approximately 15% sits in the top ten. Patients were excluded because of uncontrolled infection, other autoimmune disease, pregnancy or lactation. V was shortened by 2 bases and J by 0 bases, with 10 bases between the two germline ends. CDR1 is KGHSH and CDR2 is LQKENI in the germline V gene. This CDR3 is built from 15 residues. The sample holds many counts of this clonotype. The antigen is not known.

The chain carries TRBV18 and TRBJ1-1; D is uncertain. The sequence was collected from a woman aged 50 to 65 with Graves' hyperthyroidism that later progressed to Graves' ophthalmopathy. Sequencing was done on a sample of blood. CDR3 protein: CASSPSREMNTEAFF. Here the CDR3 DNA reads TGTGCCAGCTCACCAAGTCGGGAAATGAACACTGAAGCTTTCTTT.